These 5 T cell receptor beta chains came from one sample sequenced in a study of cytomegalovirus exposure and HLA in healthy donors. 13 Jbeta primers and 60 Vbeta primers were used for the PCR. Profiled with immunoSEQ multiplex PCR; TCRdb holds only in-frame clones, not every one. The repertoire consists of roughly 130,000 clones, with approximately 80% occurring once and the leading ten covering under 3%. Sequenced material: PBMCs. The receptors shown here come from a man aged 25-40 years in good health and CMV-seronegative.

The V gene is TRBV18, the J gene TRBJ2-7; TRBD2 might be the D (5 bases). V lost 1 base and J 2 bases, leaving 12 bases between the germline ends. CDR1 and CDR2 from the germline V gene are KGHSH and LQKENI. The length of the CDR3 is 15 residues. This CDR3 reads CASSPLGSETYEQYF. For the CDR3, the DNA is TGTGCCAGCTCACCACTGGGTAGCGAGACCTACGAGCAGTACTTC. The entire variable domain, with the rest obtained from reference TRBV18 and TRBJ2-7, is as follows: NAGVMQNPRHLVRRRGQEARLRCSPMKGHSHVYWYRQLPEEGLKFMVYLQKENIIDESGMPKERFSAEFPKEGPSILRIQQVVRGDSAAYFCASSPLGSETYEQYFGPGTRLTVT.

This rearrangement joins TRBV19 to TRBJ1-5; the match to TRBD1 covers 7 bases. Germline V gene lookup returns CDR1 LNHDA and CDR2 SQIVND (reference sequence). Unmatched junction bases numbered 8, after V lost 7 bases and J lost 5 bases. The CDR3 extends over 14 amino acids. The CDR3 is CASNTGVFDQPQHF. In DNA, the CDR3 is TGTGCCAGTAATACAGGGGTGTTTGATCAGCCCCAGCATTTT.

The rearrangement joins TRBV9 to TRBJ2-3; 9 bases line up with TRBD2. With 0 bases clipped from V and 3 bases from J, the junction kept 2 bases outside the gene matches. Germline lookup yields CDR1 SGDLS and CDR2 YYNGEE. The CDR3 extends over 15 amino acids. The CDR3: CASSVALAGTDTQYF. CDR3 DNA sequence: TGTGCCAGCAGCGTAGCGCTAGCGGGAACAGATACGCAGTATTTT.

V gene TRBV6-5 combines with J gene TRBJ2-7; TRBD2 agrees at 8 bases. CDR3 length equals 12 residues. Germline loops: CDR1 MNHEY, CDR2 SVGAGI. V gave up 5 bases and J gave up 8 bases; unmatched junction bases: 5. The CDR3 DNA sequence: TGTGCCAGCAGTCCGGGGGGGGAGAAGCAGTACTTC. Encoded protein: CASSPGGEKQYF.

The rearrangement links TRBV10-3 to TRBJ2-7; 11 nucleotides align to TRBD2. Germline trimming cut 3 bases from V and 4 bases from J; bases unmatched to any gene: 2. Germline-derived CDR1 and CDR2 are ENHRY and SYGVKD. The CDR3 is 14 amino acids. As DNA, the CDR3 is TGTGCCATCAGTGATGGGACTAGCGGATACGAGCAGTACTTC. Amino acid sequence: CAISDGTSGYEQYF.